The text below deals with one T cell receptor beta chain. The data stem from a study of blood T cell repertoires in COVID-19. The ends lost 5 bases at V and 6 bases at J; junction bases unmatched: 8. Germline-derived CDR1 and CDR2 are SEHNR and FQNEAQ (reference sequence). There are 14 residues in the CDR3. Source study methods: Researchers report that nucleated cell counts were estimated from reference gene primer amplification. TCRdb keeps only in-frame clones here, not all; method: immunoSEQ multiplex PCR. V and J calls and clone size are those listed in that table; D and trimming were worked out from the DNA. The profile shows about 76,000 clones, about 90% of them singletons.

This chain uses TRBV7-9 with TRBJ2-7; 9 bases align to TRBD1. Sequencing used peripheral blood. This clonotype was sampled from a human donor in a cohort sampled during active COVID-19. The DNA of the CDR3 is TGTGCCAGCAGCCCAACCGGACAGGGGCCCGAGCAGTACTTC. The encoded protein is CASSPTGQGPEQYF. Drawing the rest from reference TRBV7-9 and TRBJ2-7, the complete variable domain is DTGVSQNPRHKITKRGQNVTFRCDPISEHNRLYWYRQTLGQGPEFLTYFQNEAQLEKSRLLSDRFSAERPKGSFSTLEIQRTEQGDSAMYLCASSPTGQGPEQYFGPGTRLTVT.